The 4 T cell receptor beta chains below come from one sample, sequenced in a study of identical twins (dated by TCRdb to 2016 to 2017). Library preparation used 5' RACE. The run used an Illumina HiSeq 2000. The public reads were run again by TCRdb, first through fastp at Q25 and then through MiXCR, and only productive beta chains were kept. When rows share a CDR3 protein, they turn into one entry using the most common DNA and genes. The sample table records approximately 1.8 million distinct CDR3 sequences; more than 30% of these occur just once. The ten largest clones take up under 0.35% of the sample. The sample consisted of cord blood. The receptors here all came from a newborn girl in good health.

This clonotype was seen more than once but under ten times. Written as DNA, the CDR3 is TGTGCCAGCAGTTTACGCAGGTCCCCAGCCTCTGAGCAGTTCTTC. Translation: CASSLRRSPASEQFF. The chain carries TRBV12-3 or TRBV12-4 and TRBJ2-1; D uncertain. The CDR3 is made up of 15 amino acids. V lost 2 bases and J lost 9, with 17 bases in between.

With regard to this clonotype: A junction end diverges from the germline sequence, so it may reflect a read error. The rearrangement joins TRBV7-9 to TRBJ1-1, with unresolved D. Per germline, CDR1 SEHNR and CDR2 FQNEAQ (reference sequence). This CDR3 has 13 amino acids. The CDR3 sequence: CAGSLVGNTEAFF. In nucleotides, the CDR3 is TGTGCCGGCAGCTTAGTAGGTAACACTGAAGCTTTCTTT.

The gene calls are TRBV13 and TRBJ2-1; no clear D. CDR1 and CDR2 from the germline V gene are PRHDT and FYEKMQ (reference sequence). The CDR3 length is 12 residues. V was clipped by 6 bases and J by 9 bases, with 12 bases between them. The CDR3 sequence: CASSSSDSEQFF. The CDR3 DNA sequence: TGTGCCAGCAGTTCATCGGATAGTGAGCAGTTCTTC.

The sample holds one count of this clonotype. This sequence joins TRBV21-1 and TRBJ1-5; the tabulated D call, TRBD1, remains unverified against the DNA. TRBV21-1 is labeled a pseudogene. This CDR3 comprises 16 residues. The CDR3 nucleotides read TGTGCCAGCAGCAAGGAGCTGGACAGCCCCAATCAGCCCCAGCATTTT. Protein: CASSKELDSPNQPQHF.